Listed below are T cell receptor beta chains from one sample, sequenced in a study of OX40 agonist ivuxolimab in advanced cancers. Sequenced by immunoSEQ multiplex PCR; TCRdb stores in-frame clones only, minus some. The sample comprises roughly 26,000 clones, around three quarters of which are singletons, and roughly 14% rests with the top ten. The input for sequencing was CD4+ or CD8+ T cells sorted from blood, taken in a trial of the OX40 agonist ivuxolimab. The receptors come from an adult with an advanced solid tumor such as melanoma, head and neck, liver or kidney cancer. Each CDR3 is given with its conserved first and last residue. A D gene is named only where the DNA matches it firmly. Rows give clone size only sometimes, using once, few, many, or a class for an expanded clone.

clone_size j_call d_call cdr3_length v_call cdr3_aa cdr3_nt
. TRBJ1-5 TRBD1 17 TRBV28 CASSLFMGQGENQPQHF TGTGCCAGCAGTTTATTTATGGGACAGGGGGAAAATCAGCCCCAGCATTTT
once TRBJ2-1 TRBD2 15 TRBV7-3 CASSLLAGGTNEQFF TGTGCCAGCAGCTTACTAGCGGGGGGCACCAATGAGCAGTTCTTC
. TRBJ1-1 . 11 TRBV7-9 CASSLNTEAFF TGTGCCAGCAGCTTAAACACTGAAGCTTTCTTT
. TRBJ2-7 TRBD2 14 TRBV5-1 CASSMSGGIYEQYF TGCGCCAGCAGTATGAGCGGGGGGATCTACGAGCAGTACTTC
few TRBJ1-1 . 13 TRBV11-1 CASSPTRNTEAFF TGTGCCAGCAGCCCGACAAGGAACACTGAAGCTTTCTTT
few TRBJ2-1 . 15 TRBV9 CASNLEGGSYNEQFF TGTGCCAGCAACCTCGAAGGGGGCTCCTACAATGAGCAGTTCTTC
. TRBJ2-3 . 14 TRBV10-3 CAIHRGEATDTQYF TGTGCCATCCACCGGGGCGAAGCCACAGATACGCAGTATTTT
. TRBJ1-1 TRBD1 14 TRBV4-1 CASSLSGRGTEAFF TGCGCCAGCAGCCTCTCGGGCAGGGGGACTGAAGCTTTCTTT
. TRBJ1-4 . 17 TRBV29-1 CSVDAERGGGLGEKLFF TGCAGCGTTGATGCGGAGAGAGGCGGGGGGTTGGGTGAAAAACTGTTTTTT
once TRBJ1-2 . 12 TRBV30 CAWSVKGNGYTF TGTGCCTGGAGTGTAAAAGGGAACGGCTACACCTTC
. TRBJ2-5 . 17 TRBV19 CASSLYGGQRWGETQYF TGTGCCAGTAGTCTTTATGGGGGGCAGCGTTGGGGAGAGACCCAGTACTTC
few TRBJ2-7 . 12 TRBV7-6 CASSSIQGEQYF TGTGCCAGCAGCTCTATACAAGGCGAGCAGTACTTC
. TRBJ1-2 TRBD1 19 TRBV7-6 CASSLRGGAGNRVNYGYTF TGTGCCAGCAGCTTACGAGGGGGCGCTGGTAACAGGGTGAACTATGGCTACACCTTC